The 30 T cell receptor beta chains reported below all come from one sample, sequenced in a study of cytomegalovirus exposure and HLA in healthy donors. PCR was performed using 60 Vbeta and 13 Jbeta primers. Produced via immunoSEQ multiplex PCR; TCRdb's table is partial and in-frame only. The data hold over 150,000 clones, with approximately 76% observed a single time. The sequenced material came from PBMCs. The receptor source for this set is a man aged 55 to 69 in good health and CMV-seronegative.

This chain links TRBV4-1 with TRBJ2-7; the D gene is possibly TRBD1 (6 bases). The ends were cut back, 0 bases at V and 3 bases at J, with 15 bases in the middle. There are 16 residues in the CDR3. Germline CDR1 is MGHRA and CDR2 is YSYEKL. CDR3 DNA: TGCGCCAGCAGCCAAGATGAGGCAGGGGCTTTCTACGAGCAGTACTTC. Its protein is CASSQDEAGAFYEQYF.

The chain links TRBV5-1 to TRBJ2-7; D not certain. This CDR3 is built from 13 residues. Germline V gene data show CDR1 as SGHRS and CDR2 as YFSETQ. The V end lost 1 base, the J end lost 0 bases, and 5 bases lay between the germline ends. CDR3 amino acids: CASSLLLSYEQYF. CDR3 in DNA: TGCGCCAGCAGCTTGTTACTCTCCTACGAGCAGTACTTC.

The chain combines TRBV5-1 with TRBJ2-7, with 8 bases that match TRBD2. Trimming removed 7 bases from V and 2 bases from J; junction bases left unmatched: 5. The CDR3 is made up of 13 amino acids. Germline values: CDR1 SGHRS, CDR2 YFSETQ. CDR3: CASSLAGPYEQYF. CDR3 DNA: TGCGCCAGCTCCTTAGCGGGACCCTACGAGCAGTACTTC.

CDR3 coding DNA: TGCGCCAGCAGCCTGGGACAGGAGTACAATGAGCAGTTCTTC. Translated: CASSLGQEYNEQFF. The chain links TRBV5-1 to TRBJ2-1; 8 nucleotides match TRBD1. The V gene's germline CDR1 is SGHRS and CDR2 YFSETQ. With V trimmed by 4 bases and J by 4 bases, 4 bases remained unmatched. The CDR3 extends over 14 amino acids.

V is TRBV19 and J is TRBJ2-5; no reliable D call. The CDR3 extends over 13 amino acids. Trimming left V 5 bases short and J 5 bases short, with 12 bases between. Germline CDR1 is LNHDA and CDR2 is SQIVND (reference sequence). DNA for the CDR3: TGTGCCAGTAGTCGTCTAGAGGAGGAGACCCAGTACTTC. Translation: CASSRLEEETQYF.

As regards this clone: The sample has other DNA sequences that encode this CDR3 too. The genes are TRBV7-2 and TRBJ2-7, with 8 bases matching TRBD2. The CDR3 spans 14 residues. Trimming removed 5 bases from V and 4 bases from J; junction bases left unmatched: 7. The germline V gene has CDR1 SGHTA and CDR2 FQGNSA. In DNA form, the CDR3 reads TGTGCCAGCAGCCTAAGAGCGGGAGAGTACGAGCAGTACTTC. Translation: CASSLRAGEYEQYF.

Only a few counts were recorded for this clone. The chain couples TRBV2 to TRBJ2-2; 7 bases are a match to TRBD1. The V and J ends lost 6 bases and 8 bases, in that order; junction bases with no gene match: 6. Germline CDR1 is SNHLY and CDR2 is FYNNEI. CDR3 size: 13 residues. For the CDR3, the DNA is TGTGCCAGCAGCGGACAGGAGTGGGGGGAGCTGTTTTTT. Translated, it gives CASSGQEWGELFF.

The chain combines TRBV5-4 with TRBJ2-5, with 8 bases aligning to TRBD2. With the DNA end fitting TRBJ2-7 better, the J assignment may be wrong. The germline CDR1 and CDR2 sequences are SGHNT and YYREEE (reference sequence). This CDR3 has 15 residues. Written as DNA, the CDR3 is TGTGCCAGCAGCAGCTTGGGACTAGGTGCCTACGAGCAGTACTTC. Amino acid sequence: CASSSLGLGAYEQYF.

This chain joins TRBV28 and TRBJ2-1, with TRBD2 matching over 13 bases. CDR3 length: 16 residues. J gave up 5 bases and V 6 bases, and 7 bases lay outside the gene matches. The germline V gene has CDR1 MDHEN and CDR2 SYDVKM. CDR3 bases: TGTGCCAGCAGAATGGGAGGACTAGCGGGAGACAATGAGCAGTTCTTC. Its translation is CASRMGGLAGDNEQFF.

This chain links TRBV4-3 with TRBJ2-3; D call uncertain. The length of the CDR3 is 18 residues. Trimming cost V 1 base and J 6 bases, with 23 bases left between them. The V gene's germline CDR1 is LGHNA and CDR2 YSLEER. The CDR3 sequence: CASSQVDRRWVRMDTQYF. The CDR3 DNA reads as TGCGCCAGCAGCCAAGTAGACCGCCGGTGGGTGAGGATGGATACGCAGTATTTT.

This sequence joins TRBV5-5 and TRBJ2-1; 8 bases fit TRBD2. CDR3 length equals 16 residues. The germline V gene encodes CDR1 SGHKS and CDR2 YYEKEE (reference sequence). V lost 2 bases, J lost 4 bases, and 8 bases stayed unmatched. The CDR3, as DNA: TGTGCCAGCAGCTTCCAAACTAGCGGCCTTTACAATGAGCAGTTCTTC. This gives the protein CASSFQTSGLYNEQFF.

The gene calls are TRBV7-2 and TRBJ2-7; the match to TRBD2 covers 8 bases. V shed 1 base, J shed 4 bases, and the junction held 6 bases outside the gene matches. Per the germline V gene, CDR1 is SGHTA and CDR2 is FQGNSA. The CDR3 is made up of 15 amino acids. DNA of the CDR3: TGTGCCAGCAGCTTAGTTGGCGGGGGGATGTACGAGCAGTACTTC. Its protein is CASSLVGGGMYEQYF.

V is TRBV18 and J is TRBJ1-6; weak D call: TRBD1 (5 bases). This CDR3 region has 16 residues. Germline CDR1 is KGHSH and CDR2 is LQKENI. V dropped 6 bases and J dropped 7 bases, with 19 bases sitting between them. The CDR3 here is CASSPGGGGRNSPLHF. CDR3 sequence (DNA): TGTGCCAGCTCCCCGGGGGGTGGGGGAAGGAATTCACCCCTCCACTTT. The full variable domain, in which reference TRBV18 and TRBJ1-6 provide the parts outside the CDR3, is NAGVMQNPRHLVRRRGQEARLRCSPMKGHSHVYWYRQLPEEGLKFMVYLQKENIIDESGMPKERFSAEFPKEGPSILRIQQVVRGDSAAYFCASSPGGGGRNSPLHFGNGTRLTVT.

This chain connects TRBV7-3 to TRBJ2-7; D is undetermined. V lost 0 bases and J 5 bases, leaving 8 bases between the germline ends. Germline assignment: CDR1 SGHTA and CDR2 FQGTGA. This CDR3 is 13 amino acids long. The CDR3 here is CASSLTSLDEQYF. CDR3 DNA sequence: TGTGCCAGCAGCTTAACCTCTCTCGACGAGCAGTACTTC. The full variable domain, its missing parts supplied by reference TRBV7-3 and TRBJ2-7, is GAGVSQTPSNKVTEKGKYVELRCDPISGHTALYWYRQSLGQGPEFLIYFQGTGAADDSGLPNDRFFAVRPEGSVSTLKIQRTERGDSAVYLCASSLTSLDEQYFGPGTRLTVT.

The chain has TRBV11-3 and TRBJ2-2; tentatively, D is TRBD1 (5 bases). Germline-derived CDR1 and CDR2 are SGHNT and YENEEA. The CDR3 totals 14 residues. The V end was cut by 1 base, the J end by 4 bases, with 7 bases between. The CDR3: CASSLGTPTGELFF. CDR3 DNA: TGTGCCAGCAGCTTAGGGACACCCACCGGGGAGCTGTTTTTT.

The CDR3 DNA reads as TGTGCCAGCAGCCCAGGTGGGGCAGACATTCAGTACTTC. It encodes CASSPGGADIQYF. The chain combines TRBV5-4 with TRBJ2-4, with a possible D match to TRBD1 (5 bases). Germline CDR1 SGHNT, CDR2 YYREEE (reference sequence). Trimming removed 4 bases at V and 8 bases at J, with 13 bases between. The CDR3 covers 13 residues.

The chain uses TRBV6-1 and TRBJ2-1, with TRBD2 matching 8 bases. V dropped 1 base and J dropped 1; count of bases not matched to a gene: 6. From germline, CDR1 is MNHNS and CDR2 SASEGT. There are 17 residues in the CDR3. CDR3 in amino acids: CASSEELTSASYNEQFF. The CDR3 DNA follows: TGTGCCAGCAGTGAAGAGCTGACTAGCGCTTCCTACAATGAGCAGTTCTTC.

This clone occurred once. DNA of the CDR3: TGTGCCAGCAGCCTGGAAGTGGGCTCTGAAGCTTTCTTT. Protein: CASSLEVGSEAFF. The rearrangement joins TRBV7-3 to TRBJ1-1; the D is unclear. Deletions cut 5 bases from V and 6 bases from J, with 13 bases between. CDR3 length: 13 residues. CDR1 SGHTA and CDR2 FQGTGA come from the germline V gene.

This clone was seen just once. A read error may produce the germline difference seen at one junction end. The rearrangement links TRBV7-2 to TRBJ2-7; 9 bases line up with TRBD1. This CDR3 contains 15 residues. Germline V CDR1 and CDR2: SGHTA, FQGNSA. CDR3 sequence (DNA): TGTGCCAGCAGCTTAGTCGGGACAGGGTCCTTCGAGCAGTACTTC. It is translated as CASSLVGTGSFEQYF.

The rearrangement joins TRBV5-6 to TRBJ1-4; TRBD1 matches 9 bases. After removal of 4 bases from V and 0 bases from J, the junction contained 4 bases not matched to a gene. There are 16 residues in the CDR3. In germline, CDR1 is SGHDT, CDR2 YYEEEE. CDR3 sequence: CASSPGQGTTNEKLFF. The CDR3 DNA reads as TGTGCCAGCAGCCCAGGACAGGGGACAACTAATGAAAAACTGTTTTTT.

The chain has TRBV25-1 and TRBJ2-2; tentative D call: TRBD2 (6 bases). The CDR3 has 13 residues. The germline gives CDR1 MGHDK, CDR2 SYGVNS. V was pared by 4 bases and J by 4 bases, with 7 bases between. The CDR3 loop reads CASSVGGTGELFF. CDR3 nucleotides: TGTGCCAGCAGTGTGGGGGGCACCGGGGAGCTGTTTTTT.

Details on this clone: Other DNA sequences in the same sample also yield this CDR3. The genes are TRBV6-5 and TRBJ1-2, with a possible D match to TRBD1 (5 bases). This CDR3 region has 12 residues. Germline V lookup: CDR1 MNHEY, CDR2 SVGAGI. V lost 6 bases to trimming and J lost 4 bases, with 9 bases between them. The CDR3 region is CASRQGGYGYTF. The DNA of the CDR3 is TGTGCCAGCAGGCAGGGCGGCTATGGCTACACCTTC.

With regard to this clone: One end of the junction fails to match germline, which may point to a read error. The chain uses TRBV6-1 and TRBJ2-1; TRBD1 or TRBD2 may be the D gene (7 bases each). This CDR3 contains 14 residues. From germline, CDR1 is MNHNS and CDR2 SASEGT. The chain's CDR3 is CAGREGQNYNEQFF. CDR3 nucleotides: TGTGCCGGCAGGGAGGGACAGAACTACAATGAGCAGTTCTTC.

The J gene is TRBJ1-2, the V gene TRBV6-1; TRBD1 might be the D (5 bases). Germline assignment: CDR1 MNHNS and CDR2 SASEGT. This CDR3 has 13 amino acids. The V gene lost 2 bases and the J gene lost 3 bases, with 7 bases spanning the gap. The CDR3 reads CASSETGDYGYTF. The CDR3 bases are TGTGCCAGCAGTGAAACGGGGGACTATGGCTACACCTTC.

The gene calls are TRBV7-2 and TRBJ2-7, with TRBD1 matching 10 bases. Germline loops: CDR1 SGHTA, CDR2 FQGNSA. This CDR3 has 14 residues. Trimming at V came to 4 bases and at J to 5 bases, leaving 5 bases not matched to a gene. DNA for the CDR3: TGTGCCAGCAGCTGGAAGGGACAGGGGCACGAGCAGTACTTC. It specifies CASSWKGQGHEQYF.

The chain joins TRBV7-2 to TRBJ2-1; 13 positions match TRBD2. The CDR3 has 15 residues. Germline CDR1 and CDR2: SGHTA and FQGNSA. Germline trimming cut 5 bases from V and 7 bases from J; bases unmatched to any gene: 5. The CDR3 nucleotides read TGTGCCAGCAGCCTGTGGACTAGCGGGAGAAATGAGCAGTTCTTC. As protein: CASSLWTSGRNEQFF. Variable domain in full (rest from reference TRBV7-2 and TRBJ2-1): GAGVSQSPSNKVTEKGKDVELRCDPISGHTALYWYRQSLGQGLEFLIYFQGNSAPDKSGLPSDRFSAERTGGSVSTLTIQRTQQEDSAVYLCASSLWTSGRNEQFFGPGTRLTVL.

The chain joins TRBV28 to TRBJ1-5; no clear D gene. Germline V CDR1 and CDR2: MDHEN, SYDVKM. CDR3 length: 14 amino acids. V was pared by 6 bases and J by 3 bases, with 12 bases between. CDR3 bases: TGTGCCAGCAGCCGTGCTAGTTACAATCAGCCCCAGCATTTT. Protein product: CASSRASYNQPQHF.

This clone was found a few times. V usage is TRBV7-9 and J usage is TRBJ2-1, with 10 nucleotides matching TRBD1. This CDR3 has 17 residues. V shed 4 bases and J 2 bases; nucleotides not matched to a gene: 8. CDR1 is SEHNR and CDR2 is FQNEAQ in the germline V gene (reference sequence). The CDR3 is CASSYRTGGMAYNEQFF. In DNA form, the CDR3 reads TGTGCCAGCAGCTACCGGACAGGGGGAATGGCCTACAATGAGCAGTTCTTC.

The chain uses TRBV9 and TRBJ2-7, with 8 bases aligning to TRBD2. V lost 2 bases and J lost 2; bases outside the gene matches: 3. Germline CDR1 SGDLS, CDR2 YYNGEE. CDR3 size: 14 residues. The CDR3 region is CASSVSGEPYEQYF. CDR3 in DNA: TGTGCCAGCAGCGTTAGCGGGGAACCCTACGAGCAGTACTTC.

CDR3 nucleotide sequence: TGTGCCACCAGCAGAGATCTGATAGGGGGGGAAGTCTCCTACGAGCAGTACTTC. This translates into CATSRDLIGGEVSYEQYF. The chain employs TRBV15 and TRBJ2-7; D might be TRBD2 (7 bases). In germline, CDR1 is LNHNV, CDR2 YYDKDF (reference sequence). The V and J ends lost 0 bases and 0 bases respectively, with 18 bases between them. This CDR3 is 18 amino acids long. Looking up the rest from reference TRBV15 and TRBJ2-7 gives the full variable domain: DAMVIQNPRYQVTQFGKPVTLSCSQTLNHNVMYWYQQKSSQAPKLLFHYYDKDFNNEADTPDNFQSRRPNTSFCFLDIRSPGLGDTAMYLCATSRDLIGGEVSYEQYFGPGTRLTVT.